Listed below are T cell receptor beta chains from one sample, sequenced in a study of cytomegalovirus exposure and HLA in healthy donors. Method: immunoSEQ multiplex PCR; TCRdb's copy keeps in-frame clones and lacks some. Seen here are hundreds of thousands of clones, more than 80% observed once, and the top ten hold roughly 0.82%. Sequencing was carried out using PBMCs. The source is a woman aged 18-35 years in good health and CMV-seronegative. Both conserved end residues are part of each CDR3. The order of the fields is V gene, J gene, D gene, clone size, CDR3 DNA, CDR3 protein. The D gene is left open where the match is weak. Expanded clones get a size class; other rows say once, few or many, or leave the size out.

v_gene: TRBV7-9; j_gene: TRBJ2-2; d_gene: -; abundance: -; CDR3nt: TGTGCCAGCAGCTTAATAGGCGGAGGGAACACCGGGGAGCTGTTTTTT; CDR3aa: CASSLIGGGNTGELFF
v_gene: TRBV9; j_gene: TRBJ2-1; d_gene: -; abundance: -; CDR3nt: TGTGCCAGCAGCTTGGGCCCTCGGAATGAGCAGTTCTTC; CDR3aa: CASSLGPRNEQFF
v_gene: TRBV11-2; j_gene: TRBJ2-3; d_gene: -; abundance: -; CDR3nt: TGTGCCAGCAGCTTAGATCTAGGGGGGGGCACAGATACGCAGTATTTT; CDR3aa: CASSLDLGGGTDTQYF
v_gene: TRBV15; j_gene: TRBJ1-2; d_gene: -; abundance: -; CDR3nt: TGTGCCACCAGCACCCCACGTGTTGGAGACTATGGCTACACCTTC; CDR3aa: CATSTPRVGDYGYTF
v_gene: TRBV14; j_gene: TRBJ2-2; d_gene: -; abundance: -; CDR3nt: TGTGCCAGCAGCCAAGAGAGCGTCCTCATGAACACCGGGGAGCTGTTTTTT; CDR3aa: CASSQESVLMNTGELFF
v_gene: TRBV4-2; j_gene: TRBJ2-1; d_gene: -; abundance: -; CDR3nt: TGTGCCAGCAGCCAAGATTCCACTAGGGATTACAATGAGCAGTTCTTC; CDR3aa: CASSQDSTRDYNEQFF
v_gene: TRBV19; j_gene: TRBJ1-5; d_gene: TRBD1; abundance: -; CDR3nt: TGTGCCAGTAAAGAGCGAGCAGGGGGAAGCAATCAGCCCCAGCATTTT; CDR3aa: CASKERAGGSNQPQHF
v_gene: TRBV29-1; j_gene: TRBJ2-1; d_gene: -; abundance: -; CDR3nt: TGCAGCGTTGTCAGCGGGCCAGAGTCCGTAAGGTACAATGAGCAGTTCTTC; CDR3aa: CSVVSGPESVRYNEQFF
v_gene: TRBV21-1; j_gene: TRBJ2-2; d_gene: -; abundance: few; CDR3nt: TGTGCCAGCAGCCGTCGGGACAGGGGTTTTGGGGCCGGGGAGCTGTTTTTT; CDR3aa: CASSRRDRGFGAGELFF
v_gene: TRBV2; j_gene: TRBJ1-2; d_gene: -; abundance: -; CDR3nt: TGTGCCAGCAGCAATGACAGGAACTATGGCTACACCTTC; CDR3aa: CASSNDRNYGYTF